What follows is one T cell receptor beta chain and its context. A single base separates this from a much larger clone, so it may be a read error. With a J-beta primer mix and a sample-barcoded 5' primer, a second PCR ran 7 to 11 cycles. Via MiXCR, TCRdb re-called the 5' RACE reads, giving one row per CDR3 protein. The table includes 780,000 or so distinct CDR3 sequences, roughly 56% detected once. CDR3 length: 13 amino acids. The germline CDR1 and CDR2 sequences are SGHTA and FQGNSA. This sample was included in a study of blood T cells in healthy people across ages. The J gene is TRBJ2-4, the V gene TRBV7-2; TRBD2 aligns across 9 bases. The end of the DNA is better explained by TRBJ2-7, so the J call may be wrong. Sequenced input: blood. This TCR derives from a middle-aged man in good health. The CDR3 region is CASSHSGSYEQYF. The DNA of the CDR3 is TGTGCCAGCAGCCATAGCGGGAGCTACGAGCAGTACTTC.